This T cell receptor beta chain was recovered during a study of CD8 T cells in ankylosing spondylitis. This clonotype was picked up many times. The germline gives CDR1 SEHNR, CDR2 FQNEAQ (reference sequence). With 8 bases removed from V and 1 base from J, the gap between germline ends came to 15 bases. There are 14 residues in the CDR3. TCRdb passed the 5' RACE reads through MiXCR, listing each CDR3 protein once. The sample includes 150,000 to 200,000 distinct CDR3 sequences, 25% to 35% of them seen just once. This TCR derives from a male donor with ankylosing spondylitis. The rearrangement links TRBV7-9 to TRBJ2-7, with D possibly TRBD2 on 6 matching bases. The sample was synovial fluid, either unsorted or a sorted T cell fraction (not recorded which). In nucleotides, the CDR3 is TGTGCCAGCGTTGTCGGGAGCGGTTCCTACGAGCAGTACTTC. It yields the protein CASVVGSGSYEQYF. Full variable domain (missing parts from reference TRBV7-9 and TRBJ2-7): DTGVSQNPRHKITKRGQNVTFRCDPISEHNRLYWYRQTLGQGPEFLTYFQNEAQLEKSRLLSDRFSAERPKGSFSTLEIQRTEQGDSAMYLCASVVGSGSYEQYFGPGTRLTVT.